This TCR beta chain was captured in a study of naive and memory T cell subsets. CDR1 is MDHEN, CDR2 SYDVKM, per germline. The CDR3 length is 14 residues. With 6 bases removed from V and 2 bases from J, the gap between germline ends came to 11 bases. An equimolar mix of two oligonucleotides served as the beta constant-region primer for TRBC1 and TRBC2. Nested alpha and beta constant-region primers with the SP2 primer drove four PCR rounds on ligated cDNA. An oligonucleotide with the SP2 primer and a 12-nucleotide UMI was ligated to the cDNA 3' end. TCRdb re-called the UMI-ligation and nested PCR reads with MiXCR, one entry per CDR3 protein. This sample has under 35,000 distinct CDR3 sequences, with around 18% found just once. Cells stained for CD3, CD4, CD8, CD45RA and CD27 were sorted into four subsets. Study-level findings and limits: TCR abundance followed a power law differing between naive and memory subsets. In CD4 and CD8 cells, diversity dropped from naive through EMRA.

The count of this clonotype is one. Its antigen remains unidentified. The clonotype was recovered from a human donor in good health. The material sequenced was effector memory CD4+ T cells from blood. The subset here: effector memory, CD45RA- CD27-. This chain connects TRBV28 to TRBJ1-5; perhaps TRBD1 as D (6 bases). CDR3 in amino acids: CASRTGTRNQPQHF. The DNA of the CDR3 is TGTGCCAGCAGGACCGGGACACGCAATCAGCCCCAGCATTTT.